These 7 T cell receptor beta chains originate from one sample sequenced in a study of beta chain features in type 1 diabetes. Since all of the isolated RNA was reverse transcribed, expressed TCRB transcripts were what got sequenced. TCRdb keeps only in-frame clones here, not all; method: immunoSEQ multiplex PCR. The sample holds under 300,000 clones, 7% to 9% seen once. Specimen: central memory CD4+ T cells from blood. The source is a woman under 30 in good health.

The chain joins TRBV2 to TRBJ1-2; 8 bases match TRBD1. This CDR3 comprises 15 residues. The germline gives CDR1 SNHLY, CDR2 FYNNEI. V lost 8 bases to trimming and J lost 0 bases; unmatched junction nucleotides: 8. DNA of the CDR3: TGTGCCAGCGCCAGGACAGGGACCCCTAACTATGGCTACACCTTC. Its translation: CASARTGTPNYGYTF.

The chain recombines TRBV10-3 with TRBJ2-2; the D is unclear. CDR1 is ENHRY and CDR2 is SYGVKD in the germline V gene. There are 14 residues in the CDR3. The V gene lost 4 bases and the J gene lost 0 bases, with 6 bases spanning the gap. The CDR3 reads CAISGNANTGELFF. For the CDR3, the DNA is TGTGCCATCAGTGGGAACGCGAACACCGGGGAGCTGTTTTTT.

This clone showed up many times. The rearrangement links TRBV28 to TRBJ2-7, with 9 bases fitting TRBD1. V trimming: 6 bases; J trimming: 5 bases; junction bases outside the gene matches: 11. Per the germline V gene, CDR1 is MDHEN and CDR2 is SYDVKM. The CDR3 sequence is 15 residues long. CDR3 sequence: CASSTPGQGPHEQYV. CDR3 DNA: TGTGCCAGCAGCACTCCGGGACAGGGACCTCACGAGCAGTACGTC.

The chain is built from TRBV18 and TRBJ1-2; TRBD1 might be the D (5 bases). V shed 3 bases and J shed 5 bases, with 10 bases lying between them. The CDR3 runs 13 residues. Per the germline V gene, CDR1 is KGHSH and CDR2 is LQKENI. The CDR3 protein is CASSPPQDYGYTF. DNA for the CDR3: TGTGCCAGCTCACCTCCACAGGATTATGGCTACACCTTC.

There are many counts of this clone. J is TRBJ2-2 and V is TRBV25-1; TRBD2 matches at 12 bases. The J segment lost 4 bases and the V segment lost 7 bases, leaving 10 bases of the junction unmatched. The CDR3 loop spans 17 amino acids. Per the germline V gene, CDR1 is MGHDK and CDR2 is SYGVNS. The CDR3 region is CASTPPPSGRGTGELFF. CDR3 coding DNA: TGTGCCAGCACCCCACCCCCTAGCGGGAGGGGCACCGGGGAGCTGTTTTTT.

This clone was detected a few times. In DNA, the CDR3 is TGCGCCAGCAGCCAAGGGACGGGACAGGCATACTACACCTTC. Amino acids: CASSQGTGQAYYTF. This rearrangement joins TRBV4-1 to TRBJ1-2, with 8 nucleotides matching TRBD1. The germline V gene encodes CDR1 MGHRA and CDR2 YSYEKL. J gave up 10 bases and V 1 base, and 8 bases lay outside the gene matches. This CDR3 contains 14 residues.

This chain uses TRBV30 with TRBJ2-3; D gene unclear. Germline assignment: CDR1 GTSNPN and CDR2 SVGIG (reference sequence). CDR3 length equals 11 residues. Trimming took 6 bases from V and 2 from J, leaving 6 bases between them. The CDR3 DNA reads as TGTGCCTGTGGTGTCACAGATACGCAGTATTTT. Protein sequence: CACGVTDTQYF.